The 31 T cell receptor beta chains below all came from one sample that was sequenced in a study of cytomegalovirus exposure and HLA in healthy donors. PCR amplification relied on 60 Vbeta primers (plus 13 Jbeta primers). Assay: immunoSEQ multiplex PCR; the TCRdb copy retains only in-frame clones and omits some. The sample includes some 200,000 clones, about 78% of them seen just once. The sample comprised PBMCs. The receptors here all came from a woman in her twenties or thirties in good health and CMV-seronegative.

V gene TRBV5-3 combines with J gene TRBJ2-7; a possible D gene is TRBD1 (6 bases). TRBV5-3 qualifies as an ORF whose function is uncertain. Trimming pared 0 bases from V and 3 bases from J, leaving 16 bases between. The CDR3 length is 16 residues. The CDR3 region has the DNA TGTGCCAGAAGCTTGGCCGTCGCGTCAGGGGTCTACGAGCAGTACTTC. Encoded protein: CARSLAVASGVYEQYF.

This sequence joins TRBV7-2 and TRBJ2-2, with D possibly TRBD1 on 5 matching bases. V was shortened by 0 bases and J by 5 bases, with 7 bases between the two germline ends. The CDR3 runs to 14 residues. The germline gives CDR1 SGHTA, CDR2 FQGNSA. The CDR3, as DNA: TGTGCCAGCAGCTTAGCCAGGGAAACCGGGGAGCTGTTTTTT. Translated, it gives CASSLARETGELFF.

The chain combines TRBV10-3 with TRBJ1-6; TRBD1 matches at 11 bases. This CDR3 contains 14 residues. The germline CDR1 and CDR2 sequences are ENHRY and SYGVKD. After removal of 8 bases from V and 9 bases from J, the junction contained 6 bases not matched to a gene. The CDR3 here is CAIAQDRGLSPLHF. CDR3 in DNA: TGTGCCATCGCTCAGGACAGGGGGCTTTCACCCCTCCACTTT.

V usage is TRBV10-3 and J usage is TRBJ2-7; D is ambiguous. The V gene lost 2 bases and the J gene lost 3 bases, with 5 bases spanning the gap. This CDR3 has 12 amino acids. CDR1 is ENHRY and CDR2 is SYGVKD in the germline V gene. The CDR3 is CAISEAGYEQYF. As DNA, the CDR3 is TGTGCCATCAGTGAGGCCGGCTACGAGCAGTACTTC.

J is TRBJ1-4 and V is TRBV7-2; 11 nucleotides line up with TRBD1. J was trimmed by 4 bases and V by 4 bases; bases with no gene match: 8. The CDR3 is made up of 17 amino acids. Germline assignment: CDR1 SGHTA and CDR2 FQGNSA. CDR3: CASSSGDRGSGNEKLFF. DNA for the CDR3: TGTGCCAGCAGCTCCGGGGACAGGGGGTCGGGTAATGAAAAACTGTTTTTT.

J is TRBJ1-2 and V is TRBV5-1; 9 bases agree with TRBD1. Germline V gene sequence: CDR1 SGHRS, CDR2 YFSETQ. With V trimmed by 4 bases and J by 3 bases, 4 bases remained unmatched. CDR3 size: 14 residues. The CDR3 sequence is CASSRDRADYGYTF. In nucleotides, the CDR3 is TGCGCCAGCAGCCGGGACAGGGCTGACTATGGCTACACCTTC.

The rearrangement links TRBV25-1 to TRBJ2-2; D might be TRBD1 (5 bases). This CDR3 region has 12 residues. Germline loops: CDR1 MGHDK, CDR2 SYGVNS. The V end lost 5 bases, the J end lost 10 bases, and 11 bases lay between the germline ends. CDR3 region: CASSLDSLELFF. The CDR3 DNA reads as TGTGCCAGCAGTCTAGACAGTTTGGAGCTGTTTTTT.

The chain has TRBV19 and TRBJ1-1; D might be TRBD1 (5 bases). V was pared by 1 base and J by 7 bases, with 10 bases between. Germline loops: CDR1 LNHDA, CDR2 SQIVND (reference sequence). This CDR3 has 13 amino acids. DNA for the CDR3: TGTGCCAGTAGTATAGTGGCAGGGCGTGAAGCTTTCTTT. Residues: CASSIVAGREAFF.

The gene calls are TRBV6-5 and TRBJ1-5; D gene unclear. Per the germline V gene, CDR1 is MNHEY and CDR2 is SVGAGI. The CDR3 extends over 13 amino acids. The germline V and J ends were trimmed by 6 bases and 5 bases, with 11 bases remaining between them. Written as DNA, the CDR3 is TGTGCCAGCAGCGAGGTGATGGATCAGCCCCAGCATTTT. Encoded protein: CASSEVMDQPQHF.

CDR3 residues: CASSSGTSGLYEQYF. The CDR3 DNA is TGTGCCAGCAGCTCAGGGACTAGCGGTCTCTACGAGCAGTACTTC. V and J are TRBV13 and TRBJ2-7; 11 bases fit TRBD2. V dropped 4 bases and J dropped 3; count of bases not matched to a gene: 5. Germline loops: CDR1 PRHDT, CDR2 FYEKMQ (reference sequence). This CDR3 comprises 15 residues.

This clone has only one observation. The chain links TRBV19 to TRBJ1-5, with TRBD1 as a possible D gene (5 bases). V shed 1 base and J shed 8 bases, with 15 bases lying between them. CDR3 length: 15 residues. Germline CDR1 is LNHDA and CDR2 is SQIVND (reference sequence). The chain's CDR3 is CASSIGLGRDKPQHF. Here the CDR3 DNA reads TGTGCCAGTAGTATAGGATTAGGCAGGGATAAGCCCCAGCATTTT.

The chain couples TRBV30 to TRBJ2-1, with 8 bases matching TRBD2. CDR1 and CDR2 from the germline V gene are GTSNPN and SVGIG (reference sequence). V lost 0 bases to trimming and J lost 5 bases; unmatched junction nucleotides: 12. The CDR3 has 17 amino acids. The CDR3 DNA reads TGTGCCTGGAGTGTGACCGCGGGACTAGTCCTTAACAATGAGCAGTTCTTC. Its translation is CAWSVTAGLVLNNEQFF.

This chain's CDR3 is CASSVRLAGVEEQYF. The DNA of the CDR3 is TGTGCCAGCAGCGTTAGACTAGCGGGAGTAGAAGAGCAGTACTTC. This sequence joins TRBV9 and TRBJ2-7; TRBD2 matches 12 bases. This CDR3 has 15 amino acids. The trim removed 2 bases at V and 7 bases at J, leaving 7 bases unmatched. Germline CDR1 is SGDLS and CDR2 is YYNGEE. The whole variable domain, filled in from reference TRBV9 and TRBJ2-7, reads DSGVTQTPKHLITATGQRVTLRCSPRSGDLSVYWYQQSLDQGLQFLIQYYNGEERAKGNILERFSAQQFPDLHSELNLSSLELGDSALYFCASSVRLAGVEEQYFGPGTRLTVT.

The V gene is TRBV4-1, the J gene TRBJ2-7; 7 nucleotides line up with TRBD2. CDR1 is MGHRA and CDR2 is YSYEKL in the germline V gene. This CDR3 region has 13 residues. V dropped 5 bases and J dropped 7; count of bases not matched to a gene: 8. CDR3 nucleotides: TGCGCCAGCAGCTTTAGGTGGGGGGGGGAGCAGTACTTC. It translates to CASSFRWGGEQYF.

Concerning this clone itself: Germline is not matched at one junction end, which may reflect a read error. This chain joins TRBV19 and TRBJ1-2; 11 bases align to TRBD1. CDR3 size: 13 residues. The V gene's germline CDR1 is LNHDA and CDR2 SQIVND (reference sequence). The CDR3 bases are TGTGCCAGTAGTATCGGGACAGGGGGTGGCTACCCCTTC. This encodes CASSIGTGGGYPF.

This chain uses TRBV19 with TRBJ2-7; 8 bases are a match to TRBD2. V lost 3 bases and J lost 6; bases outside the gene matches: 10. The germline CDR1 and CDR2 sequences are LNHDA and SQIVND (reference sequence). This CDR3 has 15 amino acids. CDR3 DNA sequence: TGTGCCAGTAGTATGGGTGGCGGACTAGCAGTCGAGCAGTACTTC. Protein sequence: CASSMGGGLAVEQYF.

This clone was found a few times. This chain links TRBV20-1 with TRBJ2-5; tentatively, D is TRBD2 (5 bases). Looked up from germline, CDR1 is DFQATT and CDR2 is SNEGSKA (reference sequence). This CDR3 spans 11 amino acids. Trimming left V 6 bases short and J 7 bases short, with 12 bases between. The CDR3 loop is CSARTLGTQYF. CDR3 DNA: TGCAGTGCCAGGACTCTTGGGACCCAGTACTTC.

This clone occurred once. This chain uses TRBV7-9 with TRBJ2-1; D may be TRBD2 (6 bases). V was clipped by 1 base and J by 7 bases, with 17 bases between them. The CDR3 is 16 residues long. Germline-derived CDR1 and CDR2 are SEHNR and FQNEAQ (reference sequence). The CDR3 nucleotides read TGTGCCAGCAGCTTAGGCAGGGTTGAGGGACTTAATGAGCAGTTCTTC. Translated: CASSLGRVEGLNEQFF.

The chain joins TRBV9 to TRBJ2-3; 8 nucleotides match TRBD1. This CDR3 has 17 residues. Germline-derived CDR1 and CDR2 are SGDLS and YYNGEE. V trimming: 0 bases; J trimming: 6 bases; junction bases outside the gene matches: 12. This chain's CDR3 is CASSVGVLGQDVDTQYF. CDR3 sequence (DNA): TGTGCCAGCAGCGTAGGCGTCCTGGGACAGGATGTGGATACGCAGTATTTT.

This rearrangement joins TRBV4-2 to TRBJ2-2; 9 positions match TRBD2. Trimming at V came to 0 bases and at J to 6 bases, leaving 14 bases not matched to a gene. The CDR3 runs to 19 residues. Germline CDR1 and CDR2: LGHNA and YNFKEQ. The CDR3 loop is CASSQDRKAGGPVSGELFF. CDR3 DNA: TGTGCCAGCAGCCAAGATCGCAAGGCGGGGGGGCCTGTATCCGGGGAGCTGTTTTTT.

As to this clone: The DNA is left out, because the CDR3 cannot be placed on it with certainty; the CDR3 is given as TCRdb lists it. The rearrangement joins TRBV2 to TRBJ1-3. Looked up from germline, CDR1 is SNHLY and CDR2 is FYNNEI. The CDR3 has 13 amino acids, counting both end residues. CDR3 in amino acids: CASSVFLENTIYF.

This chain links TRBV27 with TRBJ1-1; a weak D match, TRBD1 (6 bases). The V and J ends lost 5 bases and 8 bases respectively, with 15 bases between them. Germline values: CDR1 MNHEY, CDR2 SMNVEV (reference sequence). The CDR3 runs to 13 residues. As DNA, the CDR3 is TGTGCCAGCAGTGCTACCACAGGGTGGGAAGCTTTCTTT. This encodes CASSATTGWEAFF.

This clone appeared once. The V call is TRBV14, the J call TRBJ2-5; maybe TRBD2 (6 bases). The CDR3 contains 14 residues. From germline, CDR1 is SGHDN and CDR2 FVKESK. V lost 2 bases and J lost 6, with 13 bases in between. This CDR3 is CASSQFRGEKTQYF. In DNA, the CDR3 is TGTGCCAGCAGCCAATTCCGCGGGGAGAAGACCCAGTACTTC. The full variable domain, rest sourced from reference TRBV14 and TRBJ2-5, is EAGVTQFPSHSVIEKGQTVTLRCDPISGHDNLYWYRRVMGKEIKFLLHFVKESKQDESGMPNNRFLAERTGGTYSTLKVQPAELEDSGVYFCASSQFRGEKTQYFGPGTRLLVL.

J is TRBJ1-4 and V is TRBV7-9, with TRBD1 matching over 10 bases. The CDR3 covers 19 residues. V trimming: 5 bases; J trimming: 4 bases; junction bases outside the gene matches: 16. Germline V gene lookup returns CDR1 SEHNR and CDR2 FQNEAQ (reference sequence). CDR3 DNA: TGTGCCAGCAGCAACCCTGTCTCGGGACAGGGGCTAATTAATGAAAAACTGTTTTTT. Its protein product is CASSNPVSGQGLINEKLFF.

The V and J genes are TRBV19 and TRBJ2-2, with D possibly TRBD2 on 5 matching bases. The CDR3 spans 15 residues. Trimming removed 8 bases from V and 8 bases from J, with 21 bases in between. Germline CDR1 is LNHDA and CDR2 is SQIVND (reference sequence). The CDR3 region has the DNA TGTGCCAGTCGATGGGAGTTTGGGAGTAGAGGGGAGCTGTTTTTT. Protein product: CASRWEFGSRGELFF.

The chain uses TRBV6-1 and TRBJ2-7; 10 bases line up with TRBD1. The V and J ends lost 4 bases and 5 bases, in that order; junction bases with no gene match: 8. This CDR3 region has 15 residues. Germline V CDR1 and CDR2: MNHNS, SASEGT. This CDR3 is CASSAPGTGAHEQYF. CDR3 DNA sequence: TGTGCCAGCAGTGCCCCCGGGACAGGGGCCCACGAGCAGTACTTC.

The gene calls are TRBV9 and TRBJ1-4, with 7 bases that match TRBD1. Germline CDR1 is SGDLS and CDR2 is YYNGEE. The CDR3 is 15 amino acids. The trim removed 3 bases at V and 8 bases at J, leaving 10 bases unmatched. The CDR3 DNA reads TGTGCCAGCAGCGCCACAGGGGTGATAGGAGAAAAACTGTTTTTT. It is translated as CASSATGVIGEKLFF.

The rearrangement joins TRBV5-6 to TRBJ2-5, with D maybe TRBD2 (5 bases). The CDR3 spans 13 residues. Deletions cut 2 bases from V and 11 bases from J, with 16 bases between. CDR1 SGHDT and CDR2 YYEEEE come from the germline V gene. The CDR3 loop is CASSFGHPGEQYF. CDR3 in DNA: TGTGCCAGCAGCTTTGGCCATCCTGGGGAGCAGTACTTC.

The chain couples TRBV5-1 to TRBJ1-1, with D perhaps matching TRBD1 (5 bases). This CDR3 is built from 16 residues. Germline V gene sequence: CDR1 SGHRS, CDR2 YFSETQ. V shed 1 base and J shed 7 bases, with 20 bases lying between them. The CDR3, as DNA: TGCGCCAGCAGCTTGTTCTCCCAGGGCCGAGCTGGTGAAGCTTTCTTT. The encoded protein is CASSLFSQGRAGEAFF.

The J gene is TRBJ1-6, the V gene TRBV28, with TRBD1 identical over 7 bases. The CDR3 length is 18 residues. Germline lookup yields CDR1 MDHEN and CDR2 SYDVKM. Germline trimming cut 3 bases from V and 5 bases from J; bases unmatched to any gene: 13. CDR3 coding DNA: TGTGCCAGCAGTTTTGGCAGGGGGAAGGGCCCCCATAATTCACCCCTCCACTTT. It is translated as CASSFGRGKGPHNSPLHF.

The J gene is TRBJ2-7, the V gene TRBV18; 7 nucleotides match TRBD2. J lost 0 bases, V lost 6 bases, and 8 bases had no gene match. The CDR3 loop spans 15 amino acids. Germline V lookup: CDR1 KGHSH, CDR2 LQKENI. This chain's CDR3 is CASSPLAESSYEQYF. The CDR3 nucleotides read TGTGCCAGCTCCCCCCTAGCGGAGAGCTCCTACGAGCAGTACTTC.